This T cell receptor beta chain was observed in a study of blood T cell repertoires in COVID-19 (dated by TCRdb to 2020 to 2022). For context, the study as a whole: Samples covering the acute and convalescent phases of COVID-19 were provided by collaborators in the United States, Italy and Spain. The repertoires were made available in a free public database intended to serve as a resource for research on the immune response to SARS-CoV-2. Samples were obtained from the ongoing ImmuneRACE study (first 160 participants) and from 1,000 to 1,500 subjects provided by 6 global collaborators. Where available, HLA class I and class II types were obtained from metadata supplied by the sample provider rather than from assay-based typing. A de-identified subject ID, COVID-19 status, age in years and sex were almost always included in the sample metadata. The prospective study material was composed of cDNA or gDNA derived from T cells, B-cell-depleted T cells, or PBMCs. The dataset comprised deeply sampled blood TCRbeta repertoires from subjects exposed to, actively infected with, or recovered from COVID-19.

Note on this clone: Its antigen is still unknown. No clone much larger than this one lies a single base away; base qualities are absent.

The immunoSEQ Assay, a bias-controlled multiplex PCR, was used to amplify TCRbeta CDR3 regions from genomic DNA. From the authors' description of their analysis: Within the assay, amplification of reference gene primers was used to estimate how many nucleated cells each sample contained. To quantify the absolute abundance of each unique TCRbeta CDR3 rearrangement, sequence reads were collapsed and filtered. For each sample, productive Simpson clonality was calculated by taking the square root of Simpson's diversity index across productive rearrangements. TCRdb took over this immuneACCESS table, retaining in-frame rearrangements with V and J assigned. Such tables are incomplete; in checked studies, under half of the missing clones stem from an unresolved V gene, and the remainder is unexplained. The V and J calls and the clone size are those of that table, but D and trimming were determined from the DNA. A total of approximately 80,000 clones appear in this sample, about 68% of them only once. The ten most abundant clones make up over 5.5% of the sample.

The collaborating institutions used their own protocols to collect whole blood in K2EDTA tubes. Collaborator samples were shipped for TCRbeta analysis as frozen whole blood, isolated PBMCs, or DNA extracted from either sample type. The CDR3 contains 14 residues, cysteine and phenylalanine counted. Only the CDR3 portion is preserved as DNA: 42 bases, with reading frame beginning at the first base. Based on the germline V gene, the CDR1 and CDR2 sequences are SGHTA and FQGNSA. V was cut back by 6 bases and J by 0 bases, leaving a gap of 11 bases between them. The paper's findings and limits, for the study overall: How much clinical and demographic metadata was included differed by source and by participant, and the metadata was provided uncurated.

This receptor chain uses TRBV7-2 and TRBJ1-2; 6 matching bases give a weak D call of TRBD1. The sequenced sample was peripheral blood. The source is a man aged 50 or older with active or convalescent COVID-19. The CDR3 protein sequence reads: CASRADSSNYGYTF. The DNA reads TGTGCCAGCAGGGCGGACAGCTCTAACTATGGCTACACCTTC.